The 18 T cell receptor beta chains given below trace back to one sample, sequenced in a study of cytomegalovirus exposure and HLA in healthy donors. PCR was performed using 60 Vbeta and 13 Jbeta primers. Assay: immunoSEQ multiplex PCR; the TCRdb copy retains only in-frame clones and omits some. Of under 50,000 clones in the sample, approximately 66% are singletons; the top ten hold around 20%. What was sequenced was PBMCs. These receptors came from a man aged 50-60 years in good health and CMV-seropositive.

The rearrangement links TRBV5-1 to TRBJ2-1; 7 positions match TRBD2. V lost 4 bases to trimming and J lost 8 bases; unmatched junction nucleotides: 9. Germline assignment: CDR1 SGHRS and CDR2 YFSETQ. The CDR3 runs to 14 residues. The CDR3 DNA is TGCGCCAGCAGCCCAGGCCCAACTAGCGATGAGCAGTTCTTC. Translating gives CASSPGPTSDEQFF.

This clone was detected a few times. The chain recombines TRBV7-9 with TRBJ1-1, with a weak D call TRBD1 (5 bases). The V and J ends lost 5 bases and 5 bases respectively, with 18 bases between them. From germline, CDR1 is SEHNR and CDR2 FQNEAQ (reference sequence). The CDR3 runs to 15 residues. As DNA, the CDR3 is TGTGCCAGCAGCCCCCCCCGGGTGCGGGGGACTGAAGCTTTCTTT. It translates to CASSPPRVRGTEAFF.

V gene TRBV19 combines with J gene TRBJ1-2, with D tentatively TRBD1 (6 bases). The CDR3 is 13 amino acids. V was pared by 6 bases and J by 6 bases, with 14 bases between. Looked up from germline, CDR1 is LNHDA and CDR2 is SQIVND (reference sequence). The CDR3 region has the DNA TGTGCCAGTAGCATGTCCCACAGGGATGGCTACACCTTC. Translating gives CASSMSHRDGYTF.

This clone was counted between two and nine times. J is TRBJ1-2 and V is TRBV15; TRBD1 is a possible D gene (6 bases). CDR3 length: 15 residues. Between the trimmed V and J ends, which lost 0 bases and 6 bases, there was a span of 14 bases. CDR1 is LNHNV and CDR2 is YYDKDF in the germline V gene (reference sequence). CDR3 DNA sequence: TGTGCCACCAGCAGAGATGGTGCAGGGGACCATGGCTACACCTTC. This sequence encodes CATSRDGAGDHGYTF. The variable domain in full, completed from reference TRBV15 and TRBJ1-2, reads DAMVIQNPRYQVTQFGKPVTLSCSQTLNHNVMYWYQQKSSQAPKLLFHYYDKDFNNEADTPDNFQSRRPNTSFCFLDIRSPGLGDTAMYLCATSRDGAGDHGYTFGSGTRLTVV.

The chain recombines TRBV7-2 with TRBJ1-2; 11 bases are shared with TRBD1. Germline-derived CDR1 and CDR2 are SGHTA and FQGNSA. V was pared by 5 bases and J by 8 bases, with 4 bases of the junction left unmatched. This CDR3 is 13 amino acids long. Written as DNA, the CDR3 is TGTGCCAGCAGCGTGGGACAGGGGGGAGGCTACACCTTC. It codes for CASSVGQGGGYTF.

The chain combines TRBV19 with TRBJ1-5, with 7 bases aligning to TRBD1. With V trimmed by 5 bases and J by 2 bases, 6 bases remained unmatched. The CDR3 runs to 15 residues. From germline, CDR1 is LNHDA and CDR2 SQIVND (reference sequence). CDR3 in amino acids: CASSPDREGNQPQHF. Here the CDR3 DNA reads TGTGCCAGTAGTCCCGACAGGGAAGGCAATCAGCCCCAGCATTTT.

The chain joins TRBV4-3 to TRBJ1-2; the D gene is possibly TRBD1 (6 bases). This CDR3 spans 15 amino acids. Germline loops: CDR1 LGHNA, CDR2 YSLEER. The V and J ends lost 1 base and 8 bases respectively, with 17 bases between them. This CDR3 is CASSQAPAGARGYTF. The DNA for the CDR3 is TGCGCCAGCAGCCAAGCACCAGCAGGGGCTCGGGGCTACACCTTC.

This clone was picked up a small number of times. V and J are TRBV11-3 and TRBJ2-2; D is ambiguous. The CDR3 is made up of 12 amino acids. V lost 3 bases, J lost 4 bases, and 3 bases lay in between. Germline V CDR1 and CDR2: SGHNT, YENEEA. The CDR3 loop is CASSFFTGELFF. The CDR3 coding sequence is TGTGCCAGCAGCTTCTTCACCGGGGAGCTGTTTTTT.

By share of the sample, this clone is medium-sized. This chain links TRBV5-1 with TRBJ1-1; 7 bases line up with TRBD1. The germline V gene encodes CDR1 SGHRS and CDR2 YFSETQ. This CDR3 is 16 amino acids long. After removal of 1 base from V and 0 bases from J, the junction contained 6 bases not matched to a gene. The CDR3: CASSLLAGGMNTEAFF. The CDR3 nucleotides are TGCGCCAGCAGCTTGTTGGCAGGGGGAATGAACACTGAAGCTTTCTTT.

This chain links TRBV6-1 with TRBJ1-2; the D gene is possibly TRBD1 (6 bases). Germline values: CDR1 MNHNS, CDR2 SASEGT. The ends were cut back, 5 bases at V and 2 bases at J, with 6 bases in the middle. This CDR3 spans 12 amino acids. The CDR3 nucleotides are TGTGCCAGCAGTCAGGGGAACTATGGCTACACCTTC. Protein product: CASSQGNYGYTF.

The CDR3 region has the DNA TGTGCCAGCAGCTTAGACGGGGGAGCAGATACGCAGTATTTT. Translated, it gives CASSLDGGADTQYF. The chain recombines TRBV11-3 with TRBJ2-3; possibly TRBD2 for D (6 bases). The CDR3 contains 14 residues. Germline values: CDR1 SGHNT, CDR2 YENEEA. V dropped 0 bases and J dropped 4 bases, with 8 bases sitting between them.

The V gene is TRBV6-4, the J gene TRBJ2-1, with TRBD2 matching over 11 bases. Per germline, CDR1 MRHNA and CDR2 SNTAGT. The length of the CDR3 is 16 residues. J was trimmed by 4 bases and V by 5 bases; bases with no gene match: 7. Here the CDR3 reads CASSPAGTSGYNEQFF. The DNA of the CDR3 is TGTGCCAGCAGTCCGGCCGGGACTAGCGGTTACAATGAGCAGTTCTTC.

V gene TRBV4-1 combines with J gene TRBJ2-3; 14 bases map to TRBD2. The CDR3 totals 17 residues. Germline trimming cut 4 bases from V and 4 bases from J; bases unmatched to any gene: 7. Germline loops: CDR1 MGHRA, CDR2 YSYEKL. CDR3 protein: CASSLGLAGGMADTQYF. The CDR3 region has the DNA TGCGCCAGCAGCCTAGGACTAGCGGGGGGTATGGCAGATACGCAGTATTTT.

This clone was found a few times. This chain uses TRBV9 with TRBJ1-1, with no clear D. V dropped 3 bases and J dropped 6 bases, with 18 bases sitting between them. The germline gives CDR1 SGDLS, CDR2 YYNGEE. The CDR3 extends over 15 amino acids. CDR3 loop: CASSAGTGIRSEAFF. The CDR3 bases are TGTGCCAGCAGCGCAGGCACGGGGATACGTTCTGAAGCTTTCTTT. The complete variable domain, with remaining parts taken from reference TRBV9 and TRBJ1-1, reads DSGVTQTPKHLITATGQRVTLRCSPRSGDLSVYWYQQSLDQGLQFLIQYYNGEERAKGNILERFSAQQFPDLHSELNLSSLELGDSALYFCASSAGTGIRSEAFFGQGTRLTVV.

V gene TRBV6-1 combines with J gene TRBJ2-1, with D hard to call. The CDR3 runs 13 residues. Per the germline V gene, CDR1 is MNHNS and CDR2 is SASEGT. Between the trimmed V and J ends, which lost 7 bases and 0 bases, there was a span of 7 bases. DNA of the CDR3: TGTGCCAGCAACCCCAGCTCCTACAATGAGCAGTTCTTC. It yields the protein CASNPSSYNEQFF.

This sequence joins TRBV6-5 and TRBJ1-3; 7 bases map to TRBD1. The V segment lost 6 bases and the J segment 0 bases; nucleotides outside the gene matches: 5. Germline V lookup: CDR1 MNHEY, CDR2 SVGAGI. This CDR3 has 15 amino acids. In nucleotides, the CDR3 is TGTGCCAGCAGCCAGGGACAGCACTCTGGAAACACCATATATTTT. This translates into CASSQGQHSGNTIYF.

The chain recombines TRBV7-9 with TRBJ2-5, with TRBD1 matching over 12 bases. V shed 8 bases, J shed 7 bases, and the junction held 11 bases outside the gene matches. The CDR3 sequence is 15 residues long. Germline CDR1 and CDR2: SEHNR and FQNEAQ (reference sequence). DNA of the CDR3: TGTGCCAGCTCCCACGGGGGACAGGGGGCTACGACCCAGTACTTC. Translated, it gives CASSHGGQGATTQYF.

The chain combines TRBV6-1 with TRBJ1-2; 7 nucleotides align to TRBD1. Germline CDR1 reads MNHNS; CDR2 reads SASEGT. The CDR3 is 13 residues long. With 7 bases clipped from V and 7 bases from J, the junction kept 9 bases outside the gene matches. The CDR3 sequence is CASIPTGLSGYTF. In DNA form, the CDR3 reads TGTGCCAGCATCCCGACAGGGCTTTCTGGCTACACCTTC.